The clone carrying this TCR beta chain was seen a few times. Its antigen remains unidentified. This CDR3 is 15 amino acids long. V shed 2 bases and J 2 bases; nucleotides not matched to a gene: 4. Germline values: CDR1 GTSNPN, CDR2 SVGIG (reference sequence). The investigators reverse transcribed all of the isolated RNA, so they sequenced expressed TCRB transcripts. The table came from immunoSEQ multiplex PCR; TCRdb's copy has only in-frame clones and leaves some out. This table holds around 280,000 clones, 15% found once. The sample originates from a study of beta chain features in type 1 diabetes. Looking at the study overall: All of the samples together had over 90 million sorted cells examined.

Averaging approximately 0.11 L, one heparinised blood draw was given by each donor. General study results and limits: For Type 1 diabetes patients, all four CD4+ subsets carried TCRB CDR3s that were moderately but significantly shorter. It was among patients, rather than healthy donors, that naive, central memory and Treg TCRB repertoires appeared more similar. Insertions were fewer and deletions more numerous at VDJ junctions in type 1 diabetes patients.

The TCR originated in a man aged 18 to 29 with type 1 diabetes. This chain links TRBV30 with TRBJ2-3, with TRBD2 matching over 10 bases. Sequenced sample: naive CD4+ T cells from blood. DNA for the CDR3: TGTGCCTGGAGTATAGCGGGAGGCCCCACAGATACGCAGTATTTT. Protein sequence: CAWSIAGGPTDTQYF.